The clone carrying this T cell receptor (beta chain) has only one observation. V lost 1 base, J lost 2 bases, and 12 bases lay in between. The CDR3 has 17 amino acids. The germline V gene has CDR1 KGHSH and CDR2 LQKENI. In the study's own analysis: Counts of nucleated cells, estimated from reference gene primer amplification, were obtained. Clones were read by immunoSEQ multiplex PCR, and TCRdb kept only the in-frame ones, dropping some. Clone size and the V and J calls come from that table; the DNA yielded D and trimming. The data contain approximately 360,000 clones, more than 70% of them singletons. This entry is derived from a study of blood T cell repertoires in COVID-19. Study background: The origin of the acute and convalescent COVID-19 samples was the United States, Italy and Spain. PBMCs, B-cell-depleted T cells, or T cells were the source of the cDNA or gDNA that made up the material.

This chain connects TRBV18 to TRBJ2-6, with D perhaps matching TRBD1 (6 bases). The sequencing sample was made of peripheral blood. The TCR was taken from a middle-aged man with acute or convalescent COVID-19. CDR3 region: CASSPLQGFPGANVLTF. The CDR3 DNA reads TGTGCCAGCTCACCACTTCAGGGGTTCCCTGGGGCCAACGTCCTGACTTTC.